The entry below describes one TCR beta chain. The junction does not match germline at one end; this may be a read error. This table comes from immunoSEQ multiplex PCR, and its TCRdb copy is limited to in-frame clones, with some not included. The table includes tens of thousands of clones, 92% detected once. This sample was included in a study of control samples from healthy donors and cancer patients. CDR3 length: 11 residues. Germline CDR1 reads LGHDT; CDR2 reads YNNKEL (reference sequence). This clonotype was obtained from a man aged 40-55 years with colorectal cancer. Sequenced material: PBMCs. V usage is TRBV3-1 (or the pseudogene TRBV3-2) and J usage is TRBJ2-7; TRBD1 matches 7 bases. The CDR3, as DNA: TGTGCCAGCAGCAAAGTGGGACAGTTGCACTTC. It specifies CASSKVGQLHF.